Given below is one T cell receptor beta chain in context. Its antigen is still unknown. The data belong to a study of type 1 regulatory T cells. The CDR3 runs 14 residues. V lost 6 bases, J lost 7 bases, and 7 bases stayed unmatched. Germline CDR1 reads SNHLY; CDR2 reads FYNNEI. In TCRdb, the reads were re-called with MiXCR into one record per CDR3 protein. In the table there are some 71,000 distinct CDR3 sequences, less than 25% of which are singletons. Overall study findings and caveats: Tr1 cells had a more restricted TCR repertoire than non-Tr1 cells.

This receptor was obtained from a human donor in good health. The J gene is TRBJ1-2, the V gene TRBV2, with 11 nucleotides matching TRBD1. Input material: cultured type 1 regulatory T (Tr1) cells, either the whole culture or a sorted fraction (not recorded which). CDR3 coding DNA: TGTGCCAGCAGCCAGGGGACAGGGGGTGGTGGCTACACCTTC. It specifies CASSQGTGGGGYTF.